The 27 T cell receptor beta chains listed next were all sequenced from one sample in a study of T cells in Graves' hyperthyroidism and ophthalmopathy. RNA transcripts served as the template for amplifying TCR beta CDR3 regions. A set of HTBI primers served as the primers for a first-round RT-PCR of the TCR CDR3. TCRdb recomputed calls from the multiplex PCR reads with MiXCR, one row per CDR3 protein. Among about 270,000 distinct CDR3 sequences listed, around 20% were seen once. Sequencing was performed on blood. These receptors originate from a man aged 25 to 45 with Graves' ophthalmopathy.

The V and J genes are TRBV5-1 and TRBJ2-2; 10 bases are shared with TRBD2. Germline-derived CDR1 and CDR2 are SGHRS and YFSETQ. The CDR3 runs 17 residues. V lost 2 bases and J lost 2; bases outside the gene matches: 6. CDR3: CASSFAGTSVNTGELFF. CDR3 DNA: TGCGCCAGCAGCTTTGCCGGGACTAGCGTAAACACCGGGGAGCTGTTTTTT.

The rearrangement links TRBV4-1 to TRBJ2-7, with a weak D call TRBD2 (5 bases). This CDR3 contains 16 residues. Deletions cut 1 base from V and 0 bases from J, with 13 bases between. In germline, CDR1 is MGHRA, CDR2 YSYEKL. The CDR3 protein is CASSQAGMGSSYEQYF. The CDR3, as DNA: TGCGCCAGCAGCCAAGCCGGTATGGGGAGCTCCTACGAGCAGTACTTC.

CDR3 residues: CASSEQGGYGYTF. The CDR3 DNA reads as TGTGCCAGCAGTGAACAGGGGGGCTATGGCTACACCTTC. The genes are TRBV2 and TRBJ1-2, with 7 positions matching TRBD1. In germline, CDR1 is SNHLY, CDR2 FYNNEI. Unmatched junction bases numbered 1, after V lost 2 bases and J lost 4 bases. The CDR3 spans 13 residues.

This rearrangement joins TRBV5-6 to TRBJ2-3, with D perhaps matching TRBD2 (6 bases). The CDR3 sequence is 16 residues long. Trimming took off 4 bases at V and 4 bases at J, with 19 bases between the two ends. Germline values: CDR1 SGHDT, CDR2 YYEEEE. This CDR3 is CASSRGTLRRADTQYF. In DNA form, the CDR3 reads TGTGCCAGCAGCCGCGGGACCCTCCGGAGGGCAGATACGCAGTATTTT.

This clonotype occurred many times. The chain joins TRBV28 to TRBJ2-5, with a weak D call TRBD1 (5 bases). V was clipped by 6 bases and J by 6 bases, with 17 bases between them. CDR3 size: 14 residues. Germline-derived CDR1 and CDR2 are MDHEN and SYDVKM. In nucleotides, the CDR3 is TGTGCCAGCAGCCCCAATCAGGGATTTAAGACCCAGTACTTC. It encodes CASSPNQGFKTQYF.

This rearrangement joins TRBV19 to TRBJ2-5; D possibly uses TRBD1 or TRBD2 (5 bases each). Per the germline V gene, CDR1 is LNHDA and CDR2 is SQIVND (reference sequence). The CDR3 has 14 residues. Trimming took 6 bases from V and 1 from J, leaving 12 bases between them. The CDR3 is CASSTGTVQETQYF. CDR3 DNA sequence: TGTGCCAGTAGCACCGGGACGGTCCAAGAGACCCAGTACTTC.

The chain uses TRBV6-1 and TRBJ2-5; 10 nucleotides align to TRBD2. This CDR3 region has 15 residues. The J segment lost 5 bases and the V segment lost 3 bases, leaving 6 bases of the junction unmatched. Germline V CDR1 and CDR2: MNHNS, SASEGT. CDR3 nucleotide sequence: TGTGCCAGCAGTGAGGGTCTAGCGGGAGTGGAGACCCAGTACTTC. This gives the protein CASSEGLAGVETQYF.

The V call is TRBV28, the J call TRBJ2-1; unclear D gene. Trimming shortened V by 5 bases and J by 6 bases, and 8 bases separated the two germline ends. This CDR3 is 12 amino acids long. CDR1 MDHEN and CDR2 SYDVKM come from the germline V gene. CDR3 bases: TGTGCCAGCAGTCAACTAAGCAATGAGCAGTTCTTC. Translation gives CASSQLSNEQFF.

This clonotype has ten or more counts. The V gene is TRBV7-9, the J gene TRBJ2-1, with D maybe TRBD2 (5 bases). The V end was cut by 1 base, the J end by 7 bases, with 17 bases between. The CDR3 has 16 residues. CDR1 SEHNR and CDR2 FQNEAQ come from the germline V gene (reference sequence). In DNA, the CDR3 is TGTGCCAGCAGCTTAGGCCGAGGGCTTTCTCAGAATGAGCAGTTCTTC. Residues: CASSLGRGLSQNEQFF.

The chain combines TRBV6-1 with TRBJ2-7; 8 nucleotides match TRBD2. Losses at the gene ends were 6 bases for V and 3 bases for J; bases not matched to a gene: 7. The CDR3 is 14 residues long. Germline values: CDR1 MNHNS, CDR2 SASEGT. The chain's CDR3 is CASRDGRAGYEQYF. Here the CDR3 DNA reads TGTGCCAGCAGAGACGGGAGGGCGGGCTACGAGCAGTACTTC.

This clonotype was detected only a few times. The V and J genes are TRBV28 and TRBJ2-2, with 9 bases lining up with TRBD1. Per the germline V gene, CDR1 is MDHEN and CDR2 is SYDVKM. The CDR3 contains 15 residues. Trimming at V came to 7 bases and at J to 5 bases, leaving 8 bases not matched to a gene. The CDR3 DNA reads as TGTGCCAGCACAGGGGGGACAGGGAGGACCGGGGAGCTGTTTTTT. Residues: CASTGGTGRTGELFF. Based on the CDR3 plus reference TRBV28 and TRBJ2-2, the full variable domain is DVKVTQSSRYLVKRTGEKVFLECVQDMDHENMFWYRQDPGLGLRLIYFSYDVKMKEKGDIPEGYSVSREKKERFSLILESASTNQTSMYLCASTGGTGRTGELFFGEGSRLTVL.

The CDR3 is CASSYQGGPGLVTDTQYF. Written as DNA, the CDR3 is TGTGCCAGCAGTTACCAGGGGGGCCCGGGACTAGTAACAGATACGCAGTATTTT. This rearrangement joins TRBV6-5 to TRBJ2-3; a weak D match, TRBD2 (8 bases). V lost 2 bases and J lost 3, with 21 bases in between. Germline V CDR1 and CDR2: MNHEY, SVGAGI. This CDR3 has 18 residues.

The rearrangement links TRBV12-3 or TRBV12-4 to TRBJ1-5; no definite D call. There are 15 residues in the CDR3. V lost 6 bases and J 0 bases, leaving 12 bases between the germline ends. CDR3 sequence (DNA): TGTGCCAGCAGCCCGAGGCACCATAGCAATCAGCCCCAGCATTTT. Protein: CASSPRHHSNQPQHF.

This clonotype was recorded at least ten times. The genes are TRBV3-1 and TRBJ2-1, with no clear D. V dropped 5 bases and J dropped 0 bases, with 14 bases sitting between them. Per the germline V gene, CDR1 is LGHDT and CDR2 is YNNKEL (reference sequence). This CDR3 is built from 16 residues. This chain's CDR3 is CASSEPRPRSYNEQFF. CDR3 nucleotide sequence: TGTGCCAGCAGCGAGCCCCGGCCACGCTCCTACAATGAGCAGTTCTTC.

The chain is built from TRBV7-2 and TRBJ2-2; possible D gene TRBD1, 6 bases. V dropped 3 bases and J dropped 0 bases, with 14 bases sitting between them. CDR1 is SGHTA, CDR2 FQGNSA, per germline. The length of the CDR3 is 17 residues. The CDR3 DNA reads as TGTGCCAGCAGCTTTTTCCCGGACAGTCCGAACACCGGGGAGCTGTTTTTT. This encodes CASSFFPDSPNTGELFF.

This clonotype was observed a handful of times. The chain uses TRBV30 and TRBJ2-1; 14 nucleotides align to TRBD2. The CDR3 is made up of 16 amino acids. The germline V gene encodes CDR1 GTSNPN and CDR2 SVGIG (reference sequence). V was clipped by 0 bases and J by 4 bases; unmatched bases: 2. CDR3 coding DNA: TGTGCCTGGAGTGTGGGACTAGCGGGAGCGTACAATGAGCAGTTCTTC. Amino acids: CAWSVGLAGAYNEQFF.

V gene TRBV18 combines with J gene TRBJ2-6; D remains ambiguous. The CDR3 spans 16 residues. Deletions cut 3 bases from V and 0 bases from J, with 9 bases between. Per the germline V gene, CDR1 is KGHSH and CDR2 is LQKENI. The CDR3 nucleotides read TGTGCCAGCTCACCTTCCTACACCTCTGGGGCCAACGTCCTGACTTTC. Protein product: CASSPSYTSGANVLTF.

Only a few counts were recorded for this clonotype. The chain couples TRBV19 to TRBJ1-3; 7 bases map to TRBD1. CDR3 length: 16 residues. The trim removed 3 bases at V and 4 bases at J, leaving 9 bases unmatched. Germline lookup yields CDR1 LNHDA and CDR2 SQIVND (reference sequence). The CDR3 region has the DNA TGTGCCAGTAGTATTTCCGGACAGGCGCCGGGAAACACCATATATTTT. This translates into CASSISGQAPGNTIYF.

This clonotype was seen ten or more times. The chain uses TRBV28 and TRBJ2-3; tentative D call: TRBD2 (5 bases). Germline-derived CDR1 and CDR2 are MDHEN and SYDVKM. The V gene lost 5 bases and the J gene lost 4 bases, with 13 bases spanning the gap. The CDR3 runs to 14 residues. CDR3 protein: CASSRFGAADTQYF. The CDR3, as DNA: TGTGCCAGCAGTCGATTCGGAGCGGCAGATACGCAGTATTTT.

This clonotype was detected only a few times. The chain uses TRBV19 and TRBJ1-1; TRBD1 matches at 9 bases. The J segment lost 1 base and the V segment lost 2 bases, leaving 20 bases of the junction unmatched. Per the germline V gene, CDR1 is LNHDA and CDR2 is SQIVND (reference sequence). The CDR3 length is 21 residues. The CDR3 reads CASSIFWGGFTGGIKNTEAFF. CDR3 DNA sequence: TGTGCCAGTAGTATATTCTGGGGCGGATTTACAGGGGGCATTAAGAACACTGAAGCTTTCTTT. Full variable domain (remainder filled in from reference TRBV19 and TRBJ1-1): DGGITQSPKYLFRKEGQNVTLSCEQNLNHDAMYWYRQDPGQGLRLIYYSQIVNDFQKGDIAEGYSVSREKKESFPLTVTSAQKNPTAFYLCASSIFWGGFTGGIKNTEAFFGQGTRLTVV.

V usage is TRBV18 and J usage is TRBJ1-4; the D gene is possibly TRBD1 (5 bases). The CDR3 loop spans 19 amino acids. The ends were cut back, 3 bases at V and 5 bases at J, with 25 bases in the middle. Germline-derived CDR1 and CDR2 are KGHSH and LQKENI. CDR3 DNA: TGTGCCAGCTCACCGCAACAAGTGAGTCTTGGGGGATCGAATGAAAAACTGTTTTTT. Protein product: CASSPQQVSLGGSNEKLFF.

The table lists this clonotype with a few counts. The chain has TRBV20-1 and TRBJ1-2; D possibly corresponds to TRBD1 (6 bases). CDR1 is DFQATT and CDR2 is SNEGSKA in the germline V gene (reference sequence). The CDR3 length is 14 residues. V gave up 3 bases and J gave up 3 bases, with 14 bases separating them. The CDR3 DNA reads as TGCAGTGCTAGCCCCGGGAGGGGGGACTATGGCTACACCTTC. Residues: CSASPGRGDYGYTF.

On this clonotype itself: An end of the junction differs from the germline gene, which may be a read error. The chain recombines TRBV20-1 with TRBJ2-1; D is uncertain. Germline V CDR1 and CDR2: DFQATT, SNEGSKA (reference sequence). CDR3 length equals 15 residues. The CDR3 loop reads CSASPRLRSCNEQFF. In DNA form, the CDR3 reads TGCAGTGCTAGTCCAAGGCTACGCTCCTGCAATGAGCAGTTCTTC.

V gene TRBV5-1 combines with J gene TRBJ2-1; D perhaps matches TRBD2 (7 bases). Germline V gene sequence: CDR1 SGHRS, CDR2 YFSETQ. The CDR3 sequence is 13 residues long. Deletions cut 6 bases from V and 7 bases from J, with 14 bases between. This chain's CDR3 is CASTGGRENEQFF. CDR3 coding DNA: TGCGCCAGCACGGGGGGCAGAGAGAATGAGCAGTTCTTC.

This clonotype was observed once. CDR3 sequence reads: CASSESSGATGPREKLFF. DNA of the CDR3: TGCGCCAGCAGTGAGTCGTCGGGTGCGACAGGCCCTAGAGAAAAACTGTTTTTT. V usage is TRBV10-2 and J usage is TRBJ1-4; tentatively, D is TRBD1 (6 bases). Trimming pared 0 bases from V and 8 bases from J, leaving 22 bases between. This CDR3 has 18 residues. CDR1 is WSHSY, CDR2 SAAADI, per germline.

This clonotype has more than one count but fewer than ten. The genes are TRBV27 and TRBJ2-2; either TRBD1 or TRBD2 may fit D (5 bases each). Per germline, CDR1 MNHEY and CDR2 SMNVEV (reference sequence). Between the trimmed V and J ends, which lost 7 bases and 2 bases, there was a span of 11 bases. This CDR3 has 14 amino acids. The CDR3: CASTGRLNTGELFF. CDR3 bases: TGTGCCAGCACGGGACGGCTAAACACCGGGGAGCTGTTTTTT.

This clonotype has just a few counts. The CDR3 nucleotides read TGCAGCGTTGATGGACTAGCGGGAGTCAATGAGCAGTTCTTC. Translated: CSVDGLAGVNEQFF. The V call is TRBV29-1, the J call TRBJ2-1, with 13 bases identical to TRBD2. Germline V CDR1 and CDR2: SQVTM, ANQGSEA. The CDR3 totals 14 residues. Unmatched junction bases numbered 2, after V lost 3 bases and J lost 6 bases.